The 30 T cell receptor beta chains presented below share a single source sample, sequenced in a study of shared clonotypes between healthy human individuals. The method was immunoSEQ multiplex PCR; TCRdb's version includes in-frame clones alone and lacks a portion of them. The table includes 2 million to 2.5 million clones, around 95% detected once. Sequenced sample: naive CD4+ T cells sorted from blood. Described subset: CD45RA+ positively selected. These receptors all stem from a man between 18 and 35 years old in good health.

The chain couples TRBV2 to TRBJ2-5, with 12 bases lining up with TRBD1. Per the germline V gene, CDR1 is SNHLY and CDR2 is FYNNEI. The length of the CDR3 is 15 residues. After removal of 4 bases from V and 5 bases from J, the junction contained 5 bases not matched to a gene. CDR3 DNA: TGTGCCAGCAGTGGGGGACAGGGGGCGCAGGAGACCCAGTACTTC. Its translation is CASSGGQGAQETQYF.

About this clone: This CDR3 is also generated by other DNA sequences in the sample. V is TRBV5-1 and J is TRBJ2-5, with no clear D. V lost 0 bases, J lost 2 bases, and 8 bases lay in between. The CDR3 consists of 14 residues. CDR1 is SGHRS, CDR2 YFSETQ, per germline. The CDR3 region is CASSLESLQETQYF. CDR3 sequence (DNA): TGCGCCAGCAGCTTGGAGTCGCTTCAAGAGACCCAGTACTTC. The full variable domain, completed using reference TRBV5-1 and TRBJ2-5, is KAGVTQTPRYLIKTRGQQVTLSCSPISGHRSVSWYQQTPGQGLQFLFEYFSETQRNKGNFPGRFSGRQFSNSRSEMNVSTLELGDSALYLCASSLESLQETQYFGPGTRLLVL.

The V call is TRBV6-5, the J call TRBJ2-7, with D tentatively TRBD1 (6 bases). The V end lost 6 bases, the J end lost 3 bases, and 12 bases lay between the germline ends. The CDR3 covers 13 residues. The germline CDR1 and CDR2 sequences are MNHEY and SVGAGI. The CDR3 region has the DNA TGTGCCAGCAGCACGACAGGAGGCTACGAGCAGTACTTC. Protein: CASSTTGGYEQYF.

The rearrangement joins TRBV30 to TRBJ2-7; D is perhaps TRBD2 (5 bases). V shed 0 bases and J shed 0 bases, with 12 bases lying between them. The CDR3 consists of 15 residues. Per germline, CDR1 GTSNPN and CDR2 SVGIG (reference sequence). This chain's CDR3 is CAWSVRSRASYEQYF. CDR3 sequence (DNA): TGTGCCTGGAGTGTACGGTCGAGGGCCTCCTACGAGCAGTACTTC.

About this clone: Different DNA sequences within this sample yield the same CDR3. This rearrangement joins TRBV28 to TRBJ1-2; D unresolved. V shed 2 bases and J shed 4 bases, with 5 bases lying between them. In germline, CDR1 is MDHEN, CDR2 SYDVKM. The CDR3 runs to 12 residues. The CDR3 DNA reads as TGTGCCAGCAGTTTAAGAAGCTATGGCTACACCTTC. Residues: CASSLRSYGYTF.

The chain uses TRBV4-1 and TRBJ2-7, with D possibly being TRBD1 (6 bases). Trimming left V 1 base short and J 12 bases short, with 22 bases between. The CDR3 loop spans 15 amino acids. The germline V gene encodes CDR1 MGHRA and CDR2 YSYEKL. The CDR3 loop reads CASSQGETDRPLRYF. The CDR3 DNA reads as TGCGCCAGCAGCCAAGGGGAGACCGACAGGCCGCTGAGGTACTTC.

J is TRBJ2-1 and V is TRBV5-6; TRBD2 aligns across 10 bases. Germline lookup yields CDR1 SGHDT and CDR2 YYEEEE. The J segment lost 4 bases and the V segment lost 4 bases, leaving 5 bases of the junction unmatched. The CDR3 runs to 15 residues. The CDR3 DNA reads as TGTGCCAGCAGCGCCTGGGGACTAGCGTACAATGAGCAGTTCTTC. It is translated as CASSAWGLAYNEQFF.

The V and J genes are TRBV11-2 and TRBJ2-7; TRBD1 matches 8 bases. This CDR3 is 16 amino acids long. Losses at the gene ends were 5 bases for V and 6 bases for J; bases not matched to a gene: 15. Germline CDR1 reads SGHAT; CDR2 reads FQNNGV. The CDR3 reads CASSMLGDRRRFEQYF. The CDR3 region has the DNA TGTGCCAGCAGCATGCTAGGGGACAGGAGGAGGTTCGAGCAGTACTTC.

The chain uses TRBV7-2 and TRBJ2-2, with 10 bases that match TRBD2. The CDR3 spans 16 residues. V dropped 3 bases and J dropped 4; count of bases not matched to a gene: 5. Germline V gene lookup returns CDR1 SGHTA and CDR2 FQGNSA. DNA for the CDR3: TGTGCCAGCAGCTTCTCCCTAGCGGGAGCCACCGGGGAGCTGTTTTTT. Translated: CASSFSLAGATGELFF.

The CDR3 sequence is CASSHRDSPLHF. The CDR3 DNA is TGTGCCAGCAGCCATAGGGATTCACCCCTCCACTTT. The rearrangement links TRBV4-2 to TRBJ1-6; D ambiguous. The CDR3 covers 12 residues. Trimming shortened V by 3 bases and J by 8 bases, and 5 bases separated the two germline ends. Germline CDR1 LGHNA, CDR2 YNFKEQ.

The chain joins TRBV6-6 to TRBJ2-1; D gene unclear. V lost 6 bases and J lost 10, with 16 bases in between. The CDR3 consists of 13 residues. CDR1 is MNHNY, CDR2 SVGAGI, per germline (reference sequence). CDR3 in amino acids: CASRLPQEKEQFF. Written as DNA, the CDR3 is TGTGCCAGCAGACTACCGCAGGAAAAGGAGCAGTTCTTC.

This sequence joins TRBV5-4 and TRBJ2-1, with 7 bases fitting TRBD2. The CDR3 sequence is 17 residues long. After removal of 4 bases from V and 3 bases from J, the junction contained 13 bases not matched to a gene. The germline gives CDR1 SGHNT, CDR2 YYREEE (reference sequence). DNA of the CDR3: TGTGCCAGCAGCGTGACCCTCGGAGCGGGGATCTACAATGAGCAGTTCTTC. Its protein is CASSVTLGAGIYNEQFF.

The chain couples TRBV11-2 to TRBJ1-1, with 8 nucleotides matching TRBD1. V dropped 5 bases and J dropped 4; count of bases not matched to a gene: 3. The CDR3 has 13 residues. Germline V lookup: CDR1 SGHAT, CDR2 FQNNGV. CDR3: CASSPDRGTEAFF. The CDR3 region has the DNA TGTGCCAGCAGCCCAGACAGGGGCACTGAAGCTTTCTTT.

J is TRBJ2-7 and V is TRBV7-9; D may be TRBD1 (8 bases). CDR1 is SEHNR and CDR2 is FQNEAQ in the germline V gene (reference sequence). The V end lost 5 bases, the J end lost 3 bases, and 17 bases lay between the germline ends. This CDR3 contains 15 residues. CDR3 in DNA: TGTGCCAGCAGCCCTAGCGGACAGGGCTACTACGAGCAGTACTTC. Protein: CASSPSGQGYYEQYF.

The DNA for the CDR3 is TGTGCCAGCAGCTTAGGGACAGTTAATCAGCCCCAGCATTTT. Encoded protein: CASSLGTVNQPQHF. V is TRBV7-2 and J is TRBJ1-5, with D perhaps matching TRBD1 (6 bases). From germline, CDR1 is SGHTA and CDR2 FQGNSA. There are 14 residues in the CDR3. V was trimmed by 1 base and J by 4 bases, leaving 8 bases between them.

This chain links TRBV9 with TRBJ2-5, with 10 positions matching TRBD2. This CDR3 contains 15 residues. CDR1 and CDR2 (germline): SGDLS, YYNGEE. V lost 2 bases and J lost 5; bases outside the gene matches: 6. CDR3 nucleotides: TGTGCCAGCAGCGTTTCTAGCGGGAGTGGGGAGACCCAGTACTTC. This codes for CASSVSSGSGETQYF.

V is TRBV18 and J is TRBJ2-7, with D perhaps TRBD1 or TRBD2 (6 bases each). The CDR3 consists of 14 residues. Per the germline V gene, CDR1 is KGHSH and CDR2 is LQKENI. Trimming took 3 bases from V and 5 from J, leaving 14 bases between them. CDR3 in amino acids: CASSPRDNSHEQYF. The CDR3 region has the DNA TGTGCCAGCTCACCGCGGGACAACAGCCACGAGCAGTACTTC.

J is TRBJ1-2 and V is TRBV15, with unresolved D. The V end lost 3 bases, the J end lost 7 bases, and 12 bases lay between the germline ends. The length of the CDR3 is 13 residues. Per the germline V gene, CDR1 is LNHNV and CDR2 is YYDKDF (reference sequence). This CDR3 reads CATSSPNRGGYTF. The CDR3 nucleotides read TGTGCCACCAGCAGCCCCAATCGTGGTGGCTACACCTTC.

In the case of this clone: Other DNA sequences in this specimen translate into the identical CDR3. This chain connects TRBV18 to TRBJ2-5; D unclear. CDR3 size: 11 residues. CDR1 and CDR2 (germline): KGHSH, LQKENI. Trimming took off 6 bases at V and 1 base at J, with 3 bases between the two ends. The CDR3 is CASSGQETQYF. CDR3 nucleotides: TGTGCCAGCTCGGGCCAAGAGACCCAGTACTTC. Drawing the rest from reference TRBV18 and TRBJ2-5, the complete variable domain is NAGVMQNPRHLVRRRGQEARLRCSPMKGHSHVYWYRQLPEEGLKFMVYLQKENIIDESGMPKERFSAEFPKEGPSILRIQQVVRGDSAAYFCASSGQETQYFGPGTRLLVL.

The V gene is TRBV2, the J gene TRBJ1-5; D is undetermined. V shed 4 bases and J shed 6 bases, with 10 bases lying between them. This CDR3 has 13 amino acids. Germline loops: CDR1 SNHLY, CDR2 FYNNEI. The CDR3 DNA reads TGTGCCAGCAGTGGAGATCCCGTTCAGCCCCAGCATTTT. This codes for CASSGDPVQPQHF.

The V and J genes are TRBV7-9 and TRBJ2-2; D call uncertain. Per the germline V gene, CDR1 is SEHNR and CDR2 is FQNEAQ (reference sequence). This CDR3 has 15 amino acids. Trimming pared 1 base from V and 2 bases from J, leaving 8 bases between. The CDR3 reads CASSLGPANTGELFF. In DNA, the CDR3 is TGTGCCAGCAGCTTAGGCCCTGCTAACACCGGGGAGCTGTTTTTT.

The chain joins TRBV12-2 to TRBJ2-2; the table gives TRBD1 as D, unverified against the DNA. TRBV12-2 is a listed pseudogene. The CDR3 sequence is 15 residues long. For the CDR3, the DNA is TGTGCAAGTCGCTTATACGGACAGGGAACCGGGGAGCTGTTTTTT. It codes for CASRLYGQGTGELFF.

The CDR3, as DNA: TGTGCCAGCAGTTCTCAACAGGGACTCGAGCAGTACTTC. Its translation: CASSSQQGLEQYF. V usage is TRBV28 and J usage is TRBJ2-7; D tentatively fits TRBD1 or TRBD2 (6 bases each). The CDR3 is 13 amino acids. V was cut by 4 bases and J by 6 bases, with 13 bases left in between. Germline V gene sequence: CDR1 MDHEN, CDR2 SYDVKM.

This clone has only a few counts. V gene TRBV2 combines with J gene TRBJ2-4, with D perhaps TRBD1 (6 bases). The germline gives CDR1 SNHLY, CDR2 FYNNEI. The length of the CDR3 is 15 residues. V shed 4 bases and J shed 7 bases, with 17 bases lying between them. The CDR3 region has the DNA TGTGCCAGCAGTGCCCTTGGTACAGGGTCTAACATTCAGTACTTC. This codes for CASSALGTGSNIQYF.

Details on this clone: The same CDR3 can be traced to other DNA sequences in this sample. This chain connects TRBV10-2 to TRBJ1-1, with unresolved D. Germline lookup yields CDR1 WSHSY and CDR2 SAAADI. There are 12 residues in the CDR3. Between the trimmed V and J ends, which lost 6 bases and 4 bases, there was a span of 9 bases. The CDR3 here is CASREGGTEAFF. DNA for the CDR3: TGCGCCAGCAGGGAGGGTGGCACTGAAGCTTTCTTT.

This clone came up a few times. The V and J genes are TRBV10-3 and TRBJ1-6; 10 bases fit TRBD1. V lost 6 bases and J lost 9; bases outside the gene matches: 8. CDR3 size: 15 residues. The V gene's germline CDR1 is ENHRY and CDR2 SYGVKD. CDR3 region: CAIRDADRGTSPLHF. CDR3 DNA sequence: TGTGCCATCAGGGATGCGGACAGGGGGACTTCACCCCTCCACTTT.

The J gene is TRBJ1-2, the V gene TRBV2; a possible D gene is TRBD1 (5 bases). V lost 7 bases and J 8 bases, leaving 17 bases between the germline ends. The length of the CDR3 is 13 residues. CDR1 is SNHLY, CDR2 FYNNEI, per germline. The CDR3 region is CASNRQPQTGYTF. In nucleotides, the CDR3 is TGTGCCAGCAATAGACAGCCGCAGACGGGCTACACCTTC.

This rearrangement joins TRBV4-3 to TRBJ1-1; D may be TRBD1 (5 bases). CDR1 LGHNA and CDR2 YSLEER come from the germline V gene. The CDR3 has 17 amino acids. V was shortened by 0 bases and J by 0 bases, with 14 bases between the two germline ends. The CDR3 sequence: CASSQDPDIGLNTEAFF. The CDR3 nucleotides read TGCGCCAGCAGCCAAGACCCGGACATAGGTCTGAACACTGAAGCTTTCTTT.

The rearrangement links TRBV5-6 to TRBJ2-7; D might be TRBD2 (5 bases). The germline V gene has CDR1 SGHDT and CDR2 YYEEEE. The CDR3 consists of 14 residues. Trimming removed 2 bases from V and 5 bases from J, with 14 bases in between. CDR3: CASSFGLEVHEQYF. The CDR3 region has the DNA TGTGCCAGCAGCTTCGGCCTGGAGGTCCACGAGCAGTACTTC.

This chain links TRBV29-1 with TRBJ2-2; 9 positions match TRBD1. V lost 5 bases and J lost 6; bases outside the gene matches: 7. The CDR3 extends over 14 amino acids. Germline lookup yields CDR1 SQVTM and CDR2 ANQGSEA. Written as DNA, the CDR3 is TGCAGCGTTCCCAGGACAGGGGAAGCCGGGGAGCTGTTTTTT. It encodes CSVPRTGEAGELFF.